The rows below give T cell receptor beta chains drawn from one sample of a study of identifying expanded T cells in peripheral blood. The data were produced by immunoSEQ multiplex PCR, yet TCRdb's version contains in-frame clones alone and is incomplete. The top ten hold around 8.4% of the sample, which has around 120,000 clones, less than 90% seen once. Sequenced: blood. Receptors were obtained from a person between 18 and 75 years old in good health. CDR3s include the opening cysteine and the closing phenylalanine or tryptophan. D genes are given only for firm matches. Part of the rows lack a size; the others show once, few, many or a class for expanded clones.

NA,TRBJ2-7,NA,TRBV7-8,CASSLVPETGAYHEQYF,TGTGCCAGCAGCTTAGTTCCCGAGACGGGAGCTTACCACGAGCAGTACTTC
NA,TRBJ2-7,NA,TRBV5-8,CASSLNRNYEQYF,TGTGCCAGCAGCCTTAACAGGAATTACGAGCAGTACTTC
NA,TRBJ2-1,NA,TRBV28,CASSDPGAIGWSEQFF,TGTGCCAGCAGTGACCCGGGGGCAATCGGTTGGAGTGAGCAGTTCTTC
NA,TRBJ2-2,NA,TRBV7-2,CASSPRDSGPIPSTGELFF,TGTGCCAGCAGCCCCCGGGACTCTGGCCCGATCCCCTCCACCGGGGAGCTGTTTTTT
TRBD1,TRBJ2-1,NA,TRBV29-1,CSVEDRGQYNEQFF,TGCAGCGTTGAAGACCGGGGACAGTACAATGAGCAGTTCTTC
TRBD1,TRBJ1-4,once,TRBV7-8,CASSRRTGVGEKLFF,TGTGCCAGCAGCAGAAGAACAGGGGTAGGAGAAAAACTGTTTTTT
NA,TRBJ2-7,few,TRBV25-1,CASSESRTETYEQYF,TGTGCCAGCAGTGAATCCCGGACAGAAACCTACGAGCAGTACTTC
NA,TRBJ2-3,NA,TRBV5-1,CASSLADPGTDTQYF,TGCGCCAGCAGCTTAGCGGACCCAGGCACAGATACGCAGTATTTT
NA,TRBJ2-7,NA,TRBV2,CASSAVRVGAYEQYF,TGTGCCAGCAGTGCAGTCAGGGTGGGCGCCTACGAGCAGTACTTC
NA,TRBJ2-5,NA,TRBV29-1,CSVPGATQETQYF,TGCAGCGTTCCCGGGGCAACCCAAGAGACCCAGTACTTC
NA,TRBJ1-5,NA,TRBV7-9,CASSKDTSNQPQHF,TGTGCCAGCAGCAAGGACACTAGCAATCAGCCCCAGCATTTT
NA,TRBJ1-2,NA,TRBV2,CASSDGGFYGYTF,TGTGCCAGCAGTGACGGGGGGTTCTATGGCTACACCTTC
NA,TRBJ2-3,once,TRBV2,CASSEGEDTQYF,TGTGCCAGCAGTGAAGGGGAAGATACGCAGTATTTT
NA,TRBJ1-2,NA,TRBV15,CATSRSVPRGYTF,TGTGCCACCAGCCGCTCGGTCCCGAGGGGCTACACCTTC
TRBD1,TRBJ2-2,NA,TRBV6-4,CASSRDRVSAGELFF,TGTGCCAGCAGCCGGGACAGGGTATCTGCCGGGGAGCTGTTTTTT
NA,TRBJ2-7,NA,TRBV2,CASLDRPTSYEQYF,TGTGCCAGCCTGGACAGACCTACCTCCTACGAGCAGTACTTC
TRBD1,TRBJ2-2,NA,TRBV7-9,CASSHRGHTGELFF,TGTGCCAGCAGTCACAGGGGGCACACCGGGGAGCTGTTTTTT
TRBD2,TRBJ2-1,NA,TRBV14,CASSQLGGSGQGEQFF,TGTGCCAGCAGCCAACTGGGCGGGAGTGGTCAGGGTGAGCAGTTCTTC
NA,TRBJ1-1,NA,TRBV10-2,CASKKQGGTEAFF,TGCGCCAGCAAAAAACAGGGAGGGACTGAAGCTTTCTTT
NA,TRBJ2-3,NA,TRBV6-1,CASSSGSDTQYF,TGTGCCAGCAGTTCAGGGTCAGATACGCAGTATTTT
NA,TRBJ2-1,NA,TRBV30,CGSSGFDEQFF,TGTGGATCCTCGGGTTTCGATGAGCAGTTCTTC
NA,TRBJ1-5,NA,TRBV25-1,CASSGSLGNQPQHF,TGTGCCAGCAGTGGGAGTCTCGGCAATCAGCCCCAGCATTTT
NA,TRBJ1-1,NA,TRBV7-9,CASSSGTGDTEAFF,TGTGCCAGCAGCTCAGGGACCGGGGACACTGAAGCTTTCTTT
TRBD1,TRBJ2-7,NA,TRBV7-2,CASSFGTGGYEQYF,TGTGCCAGCAGCTTCGGGACAGGGGGCTACGAGCAGTACTTC
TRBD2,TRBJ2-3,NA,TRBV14,CASSQSGRSDTQYF,TGTGCCAGCAGTCAAAGCGGGAGGTCAGATACGCAGTATTTT
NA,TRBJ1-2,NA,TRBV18,CASSPQGNYGYTF,TGTGCCAGCTCACCACAGGGAAACTATGGCTACACCTTC
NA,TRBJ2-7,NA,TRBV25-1,CASSEEEGPLIEQYF,TGTGCCAGCAGTGAAGAAGAAGGGCCATTGATCGAGCAGTACTTC
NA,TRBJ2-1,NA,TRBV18,CATIRLSSYNEQFF,TGTGCCACCATAAGACTAAGCTCCTACAATGAGCAGTTCTTC
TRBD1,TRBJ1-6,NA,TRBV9,CASSVGDRDNSPLHF,TGTGCCAGCAGCGTAGGGGACAGGGATAATTCACCCCTCCACTTT
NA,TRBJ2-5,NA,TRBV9,CASSPSQETQYF,TGTGCCAGCAGCCCTTCACAAGAGACCCAGTACTTC
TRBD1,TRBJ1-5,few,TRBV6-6,CASSTTGGEQPQHF,TGTGCCAGCAGTACAACAGGGGGCGAACAGCCCCAGCATTTT
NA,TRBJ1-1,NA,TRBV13,CASRAIPLNTEAFF,TGTGCCAGCAGGGCAATTCCTTTGAACACTGAAGCTTTCTTT
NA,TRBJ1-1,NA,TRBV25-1,CASSGHHLNTEAFF,TGTGCCAGCAGCGGGCACCATTTGAACACTGAAGCTTTCTTT
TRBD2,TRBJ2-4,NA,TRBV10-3,CAISESIAGAGLAKNIQYF,TGTGCCATCAGTGAGTCGATAGCGGGAGCTGGCCTAGCCAAAAACATTCAGTACTTC
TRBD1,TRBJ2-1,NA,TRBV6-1,CASRGDRGGGNEQFF,TGTGCCAGCAGAGGCGACAGGGGGGGAGGCAATGAGCAGTTCTTC
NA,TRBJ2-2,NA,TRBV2,CASSEVRQLTGELFF,TGTGCCAGCAGTGAAGTACGTCAGCTCACCGGGGAGCTGTTTTTT
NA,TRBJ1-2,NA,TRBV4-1,CASSQDGSDNYGYTF,TGCGCCAGCAGCCAAGATGGGTCAGATAACTATGGCTACACCTTC
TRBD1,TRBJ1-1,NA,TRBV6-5,CATQGMTEAFF,TGTGCCACACAGGGGATGACTGAAGCTTTCTTT
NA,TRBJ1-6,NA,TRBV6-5,CASRIGTRGGPLHF,TGTGCCAGCAGGATCGGGACTCGCGGAGGGCCCCTCCACTTT
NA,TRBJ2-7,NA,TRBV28,CASSFSGSYEQYF,TGTGCCAGCAGTTTTTCAGGGTCCTACGAGCAGTACTTC
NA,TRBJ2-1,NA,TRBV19,CASSLKGRSSYNEQFF,TGTGCCAGTAGTCTAAAGGGGAGAAGCTCCTACAATGAGCAGTTCTTC
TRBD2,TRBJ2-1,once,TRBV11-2,CASSPIRLARNEQFF,TGTGCCAGCAGTCCCATCCGACTAGCGCGCAATGAGCAGTTCTTC
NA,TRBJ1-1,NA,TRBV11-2,CASSLDTGRTEAFF,TGTGCCAGCAGCTTAGATACAGGACGGACTGAAGCTTTCTTT
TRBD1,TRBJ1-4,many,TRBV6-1,CASGRQGREKLFF,TGTGCCAGCGGTAGACAGGGTCGTGAAAAACTGTTTTTT
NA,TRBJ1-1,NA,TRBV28,CASSLAGVTEAFF,TGTGCCAGCAGTTTAGCAGGGGTCACTGAAGCTTTCTTT
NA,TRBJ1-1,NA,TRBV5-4,CASSQGDGVTEAFF,TGTGCCAGCAGCCAGGGCGATGGGGTCACTGAAGCTTTCTTT
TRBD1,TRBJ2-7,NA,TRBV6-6,CASGRDSIYEQYF,TGTGCCAGCGGCCGGGACAGCATTTACGAGCAGTACTTC
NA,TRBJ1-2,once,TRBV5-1,CASSLVSHSYGYTF,TGCGCCAGCAGCTTGGTAAGCCACTCCTATGGCTACACCTTC
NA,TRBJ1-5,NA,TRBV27,CASSLPSGIGQPQHF,TGTGCCAGCAGTTTACCCTCGGGTATCGGTCAGCCCCAGCATTTT
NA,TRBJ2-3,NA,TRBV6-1,CASSERRGDTDTQYF,TGTGCCAGCAGTGAAAGAAGGGGTGACACAGATACGCAGTATTTT
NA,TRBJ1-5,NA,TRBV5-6,CASSLAAGSSNQPQHF,TGTGCCAGCAGCTTGGCGGCAGGGTCTAGCAATCAGCCCCAGCATTTT
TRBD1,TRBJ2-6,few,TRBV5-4,CASSRTGTGGNGANVLTF,TGTGCCAGCAGCCGGACCGGGACAGGGGGCAATGGGGCCAACGTCCTGACTTTC
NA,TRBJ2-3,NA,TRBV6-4,CASTKLEDHDTQYF,TGTGCCAGCACTAAACTAGAGGATCACGATACGCAGTATTTT